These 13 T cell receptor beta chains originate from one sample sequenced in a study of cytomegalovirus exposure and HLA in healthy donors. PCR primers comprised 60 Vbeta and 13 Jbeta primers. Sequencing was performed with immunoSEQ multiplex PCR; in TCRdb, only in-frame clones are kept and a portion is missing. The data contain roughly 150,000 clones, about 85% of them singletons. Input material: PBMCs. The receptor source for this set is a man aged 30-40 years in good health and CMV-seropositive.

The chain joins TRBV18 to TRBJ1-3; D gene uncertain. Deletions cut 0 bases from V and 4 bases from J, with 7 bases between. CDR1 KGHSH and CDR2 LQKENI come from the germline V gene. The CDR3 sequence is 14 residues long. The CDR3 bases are TGTGCCAGCTCACCACCGGCAGGAGGAAACACCATATATTTT. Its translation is CASSPPAGGNTIYF.

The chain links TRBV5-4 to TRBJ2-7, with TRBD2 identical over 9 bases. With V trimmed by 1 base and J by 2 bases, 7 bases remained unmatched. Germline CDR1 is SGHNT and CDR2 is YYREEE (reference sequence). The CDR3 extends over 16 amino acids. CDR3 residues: CASSLWLAGGPYEQYF. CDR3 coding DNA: TGTGCCAGCAGCTTGTGGTTGGCGGGAGGGCCCTACGAGCAGTACTTC.

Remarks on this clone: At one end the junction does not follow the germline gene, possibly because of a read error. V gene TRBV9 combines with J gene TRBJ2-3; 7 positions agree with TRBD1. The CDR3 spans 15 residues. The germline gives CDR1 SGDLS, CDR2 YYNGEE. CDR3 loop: CAGSVGTVAGDTQYF. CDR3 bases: TGTGCCGGCAGCGTAGGGACAGTTGCTGGAGATACGCAGTATTTT.

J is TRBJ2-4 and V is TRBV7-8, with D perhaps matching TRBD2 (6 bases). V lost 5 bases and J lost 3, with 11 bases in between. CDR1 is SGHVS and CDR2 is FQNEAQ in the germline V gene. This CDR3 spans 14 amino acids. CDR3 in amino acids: CASSGPGGKNIQYF. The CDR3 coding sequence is TGTGCCAGCAGCGGGCCCGGGGGCAAAAACATTCAGTACTTC.

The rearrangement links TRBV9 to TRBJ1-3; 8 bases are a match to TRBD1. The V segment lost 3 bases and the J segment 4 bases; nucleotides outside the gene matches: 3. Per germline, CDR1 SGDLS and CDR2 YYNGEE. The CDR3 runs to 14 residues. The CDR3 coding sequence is TGTGCCAGCAGCGCGACAGGGGTCGGAAACACCATATATTTT. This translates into CASSATGVGNTIYF.

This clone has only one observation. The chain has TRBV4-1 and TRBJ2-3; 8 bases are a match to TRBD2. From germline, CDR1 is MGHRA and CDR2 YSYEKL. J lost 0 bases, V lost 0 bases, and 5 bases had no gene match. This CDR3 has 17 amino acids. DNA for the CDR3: TGCGCCAGCAGCCAAGAAGCTAGCGGGTTTAGCACAGATACGCAGTATTTT. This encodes CASSQEASGFSTDTQYF.

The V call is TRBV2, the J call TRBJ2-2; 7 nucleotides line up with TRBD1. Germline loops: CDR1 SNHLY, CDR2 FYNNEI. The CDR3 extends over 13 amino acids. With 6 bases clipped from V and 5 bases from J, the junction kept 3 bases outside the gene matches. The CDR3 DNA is TGTGCCAGCAGGATACAGGGGACCGGGGAGCTGTTTTTT. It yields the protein CASRIQGTGELFF.

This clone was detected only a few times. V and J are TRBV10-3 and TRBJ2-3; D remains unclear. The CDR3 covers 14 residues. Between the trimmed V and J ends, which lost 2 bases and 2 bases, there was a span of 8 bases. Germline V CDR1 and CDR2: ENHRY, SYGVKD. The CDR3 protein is CAISEGLITDTQYF. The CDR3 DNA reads TGTGCCATCAGTGAGGGCCTCATCACAGATACGCAGTATTTT.

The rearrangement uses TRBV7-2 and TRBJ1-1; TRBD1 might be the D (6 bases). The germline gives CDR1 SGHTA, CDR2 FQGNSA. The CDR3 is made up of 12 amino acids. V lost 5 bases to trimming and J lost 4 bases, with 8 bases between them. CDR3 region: CASSPRGTEAFF. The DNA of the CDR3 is TGTGCCAGCAGCCCCAGGGGCACTGAAGCTTTCTTT.

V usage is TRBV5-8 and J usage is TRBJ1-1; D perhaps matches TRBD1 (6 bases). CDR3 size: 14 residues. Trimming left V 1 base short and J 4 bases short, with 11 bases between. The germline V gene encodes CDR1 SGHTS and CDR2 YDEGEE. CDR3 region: CASSLWGGVTEAFF. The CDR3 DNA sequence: TGTGCCAGCAGCTTGTGGGGGGGCGTCACTGAAGCTTTCTTT.

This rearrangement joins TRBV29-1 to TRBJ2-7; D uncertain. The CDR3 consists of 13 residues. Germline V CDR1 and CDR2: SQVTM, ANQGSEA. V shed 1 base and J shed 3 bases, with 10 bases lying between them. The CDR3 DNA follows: TGCAGCGTTGAAGGTGGCATCAGCTACGAGCAGTACTTC. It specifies CSVEGGISYEQYF.

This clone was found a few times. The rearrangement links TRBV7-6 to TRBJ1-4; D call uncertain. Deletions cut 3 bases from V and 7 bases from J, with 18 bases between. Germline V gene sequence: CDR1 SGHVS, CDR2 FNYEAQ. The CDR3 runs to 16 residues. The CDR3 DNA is TGTGCCAGCAGCTTGTTAACAGCTTCGGCAGGTGAAAAACTGTTTTTT. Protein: CASSLLTASAGEKLFF.

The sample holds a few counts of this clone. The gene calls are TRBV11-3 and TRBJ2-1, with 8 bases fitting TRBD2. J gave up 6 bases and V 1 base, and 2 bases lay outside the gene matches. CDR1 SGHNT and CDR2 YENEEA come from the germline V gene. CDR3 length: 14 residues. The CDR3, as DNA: TGTGCCAGCAGCTTAGTTACTAGCGGCAATGAGCAGTTCTTC. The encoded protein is CASSLVTSGNEQFF.